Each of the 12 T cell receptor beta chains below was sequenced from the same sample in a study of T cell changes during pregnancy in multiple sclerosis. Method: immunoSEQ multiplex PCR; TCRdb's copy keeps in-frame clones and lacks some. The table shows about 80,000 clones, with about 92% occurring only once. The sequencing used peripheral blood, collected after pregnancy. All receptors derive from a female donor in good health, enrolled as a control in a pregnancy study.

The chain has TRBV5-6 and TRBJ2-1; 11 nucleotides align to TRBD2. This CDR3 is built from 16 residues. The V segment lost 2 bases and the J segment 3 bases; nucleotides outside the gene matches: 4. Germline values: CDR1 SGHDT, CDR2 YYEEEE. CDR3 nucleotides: TGTGCCAGCAGCTTCAGGACTAGCGGGTACTACAATGAGCAGTTCTTC. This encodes CASSFRTSGYYNEQFF.

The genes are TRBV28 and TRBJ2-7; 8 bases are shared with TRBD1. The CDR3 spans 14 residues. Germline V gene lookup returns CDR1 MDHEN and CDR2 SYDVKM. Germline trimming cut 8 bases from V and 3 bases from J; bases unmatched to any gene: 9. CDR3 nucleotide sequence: TGTGCCAGCGGAACCCCAGGGGGCGTCTACGAGCAGTACTTC. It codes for CASGTPGGVYEQYF.

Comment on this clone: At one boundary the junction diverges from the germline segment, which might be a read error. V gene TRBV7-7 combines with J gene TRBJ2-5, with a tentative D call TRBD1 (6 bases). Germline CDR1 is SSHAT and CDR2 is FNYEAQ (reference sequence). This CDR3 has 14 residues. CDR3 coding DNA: TGTGCTAGCAGCTTAGGGACATTCAGAGAGACCCAGTACTTC. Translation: CASSLGTFRETQYF.

The CDR3 loop is CASSVVDGRGETQYF. The CDR3 bases are TGTGCCAGCAGCGTAGTCGACGGGAGAGGGGAGACCCAGTACTTC. The chain employs TRBV9 and TRBJ2-5, with D tentatively TRBD2 (6 bases). The CDR3 extends over 15 amino acids. V was shortened by 0 bases and J by 5 bases, with 14 bases between the two germline ends. Germline CDR1 reads SGDLS; CDR2 reads YYNGEE.

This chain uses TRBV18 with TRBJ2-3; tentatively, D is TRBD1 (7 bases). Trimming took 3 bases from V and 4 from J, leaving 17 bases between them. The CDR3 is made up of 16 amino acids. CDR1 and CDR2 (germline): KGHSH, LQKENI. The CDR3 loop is CASSPPGQSGPDTQYF. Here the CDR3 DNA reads TGTGCCAGCTCACCTCCGGGACAGAGCGGGCCAGATACGCAGTATTTT. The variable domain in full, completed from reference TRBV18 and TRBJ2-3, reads NAGVMQNPRHLVRRRGQEARLRCSPMKGHSHVYWYRQLPEEGLKFMVYLQKENIIDESGMPKERFSAEFPKEGPSILRIQQVVRGDSAAYFCASSPPGQSGPDTQYFGPGTRLTVL.

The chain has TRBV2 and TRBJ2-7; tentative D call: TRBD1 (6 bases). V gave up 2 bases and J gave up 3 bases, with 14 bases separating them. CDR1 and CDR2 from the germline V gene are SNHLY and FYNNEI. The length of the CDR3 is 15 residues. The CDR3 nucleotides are TGTGCCAGCAGTGAAACTCAGACAGGACACTACGAGCAGTACTTC. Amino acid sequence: CASSETQTGHYEQYF.

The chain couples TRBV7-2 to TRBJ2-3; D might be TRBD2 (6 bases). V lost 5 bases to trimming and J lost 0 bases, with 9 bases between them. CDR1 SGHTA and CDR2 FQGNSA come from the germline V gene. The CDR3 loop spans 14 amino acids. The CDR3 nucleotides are TGTGCCAGCAGCCTCGGGACTAGCACAGATACGCAGTATTTT. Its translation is CASSLGTSTDTQYF.

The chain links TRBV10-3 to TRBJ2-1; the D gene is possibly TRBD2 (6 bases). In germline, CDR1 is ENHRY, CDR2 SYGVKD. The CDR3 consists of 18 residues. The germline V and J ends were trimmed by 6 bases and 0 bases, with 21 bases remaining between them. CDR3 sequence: CAISVRVGGSSSYNEQFF. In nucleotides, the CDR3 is TGTGCCATCAGCGTAAGGGTTGGGGGGTCGAGCTCCTACAATGAGCAGTTCTTC.

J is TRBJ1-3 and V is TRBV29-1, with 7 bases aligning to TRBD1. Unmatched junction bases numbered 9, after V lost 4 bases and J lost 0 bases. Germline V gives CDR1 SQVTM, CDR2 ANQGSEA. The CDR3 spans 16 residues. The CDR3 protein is CSVGQIRGSSGNTIYF. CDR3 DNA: TGCAGCGTTGGACAAATCAGGGGGTCCTCTGGAAACACCATATATTTT.

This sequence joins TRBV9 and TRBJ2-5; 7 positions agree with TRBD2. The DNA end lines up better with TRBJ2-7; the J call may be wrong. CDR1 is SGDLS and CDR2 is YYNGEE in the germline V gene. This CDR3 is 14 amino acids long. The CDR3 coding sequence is TGTGCCAGCAGCGTAGGGGGGGGAATCTACGAGCAGTACTTC. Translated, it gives CASSVGGGIYEQYF.

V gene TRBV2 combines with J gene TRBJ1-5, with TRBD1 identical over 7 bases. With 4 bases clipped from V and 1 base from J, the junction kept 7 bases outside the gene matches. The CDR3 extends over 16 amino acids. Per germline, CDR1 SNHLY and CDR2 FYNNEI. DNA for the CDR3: TGTGCCAGCAGTGTTCGACAGGGATGGAGCAATCAGCCCCAGCATTTT. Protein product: CASSVRQGWSNQPQHF.

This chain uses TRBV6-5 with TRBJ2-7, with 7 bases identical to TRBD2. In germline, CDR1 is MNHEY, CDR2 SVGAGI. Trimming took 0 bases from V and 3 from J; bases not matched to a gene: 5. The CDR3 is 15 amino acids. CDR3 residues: CASSYSASGNYEQYF. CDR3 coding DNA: TGTGCCAGCAGTTACTCTGCTAGCGGCAACTACGAGCAGTACTTC.